These T cell receptor beta chains were read from a single sample in a study of blood T cells in healthy people across ages. TCRdb independently ran MiXCR on the 5' RACE reads; one entry per CDR3 protein. The repertoire has roughly 1,800,000 distinct CDR3 sequences, roughly 49% of them found once; the top ten carry over 2%. Sequencing was performed on blood. All receptors derive from a woman aged 40-49 years in good health. Both conserved end residues are part of each CDR3.

j_call cdr3_length v_call cdr3_aa
TRBJ2-3 14 TRBV6-1 CASVSNQFTDTQYF
TRBJ2-2 16 TRBV5-1 CASSPITSGGIGELFF
TRBJ2-2 17 TRBV5-1 CASSTAGTTLREGELFF
TRBJ1-6 13 TRBV5-4 CASSFGRNSPLHF
TRBJ2-7 16 TRBV28 CASSYPTGTASYEQYF
TRBJ2-4 17 TRBV6-5 CASSSGQGGVAKNIQYF
TRBJ2-1 15 TRBV7-2 CASSLIVWGVGEQFF
TRBJ2-7 13 TRBV6-6 CASGDTITYEQYF
TRBJ2-1 14 TRBV7-9 CASSLSDVGHEQFF
TRBJ2-1 17 TRBV6-2/TRBV6-3 CASSYPTSGAAEGEQFF
TRBJ2-3 19 TRBV20-1 CSASRLAGGQFSSTDTQYF
TRBJ2-1 14 TRBV28 CASSPNQDYTEQFF